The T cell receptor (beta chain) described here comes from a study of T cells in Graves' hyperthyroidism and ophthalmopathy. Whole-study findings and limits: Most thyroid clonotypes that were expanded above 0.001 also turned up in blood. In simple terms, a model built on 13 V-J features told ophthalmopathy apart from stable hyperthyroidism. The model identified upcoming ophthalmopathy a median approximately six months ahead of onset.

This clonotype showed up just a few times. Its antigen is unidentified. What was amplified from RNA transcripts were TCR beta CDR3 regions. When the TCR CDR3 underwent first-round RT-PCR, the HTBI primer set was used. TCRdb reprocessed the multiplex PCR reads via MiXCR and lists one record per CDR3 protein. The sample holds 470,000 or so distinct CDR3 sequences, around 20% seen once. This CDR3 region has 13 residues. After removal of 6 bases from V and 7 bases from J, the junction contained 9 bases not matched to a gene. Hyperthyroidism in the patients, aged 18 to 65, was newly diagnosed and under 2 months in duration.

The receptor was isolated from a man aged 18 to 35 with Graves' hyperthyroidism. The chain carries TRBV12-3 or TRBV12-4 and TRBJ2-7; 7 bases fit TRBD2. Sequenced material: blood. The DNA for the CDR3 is TGTGCCAGCAGAGCGGGACGAAAGGGGGAGCAGTACTTC. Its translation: CASRAGRKGEQYF.